The rows below give T cell receptor beta chains drawn from one sample of a study of blood T cell repertoires in COVID-19. The table came from immunoSEQ multiplex PCR; TCRdb's copy has only in-frame clones and leaves some out. The data contain approximately 50,000 clones, approximately 83% of them singletons. Sequencing was performed on peripheral blood. These TCRs come from a man between 65 and 85 years old with active COVID-19. CDR3s include the opening cysteine and the closing phenylalanine or tryptophan. D genes are given only for firm matches. Clone sizes are given selectively: once, few, many, or a class where the clone is expanded.

>TRBV27|-|-|TRBJ1-6
CASSLRRSQPRNSPLHF
TGTGCCAGCAGTTTACGACGTAGCCAGCCCCGTAATTCACCCCTCCACTTT
>TRBV10-3|-|TRBD1|TRBJ1-4
CAIRQDRANEKLFF
TGTGCCATCAGACAGGACAGGGCAAATGAAAAACTGTTTTTT
>TRBV19|-|-|TRBJ1-1
CASTNGEGWNTEAFF
TGTGCCAGTACCAATGGGGAGGGATGGAACACTGAAGCTTTCTTT
>TRBV10-3|-|-|TRBJ1-3
CAISESRRSGNTIYF
TGTGCCATCAGTGAGTCGAGGAGGTCTGGAAACACCATATATTTT
>TRBV19|-|-|TRBJ2-3
CASSLVGFTDTQYF
TGTGCCAGTAGTTTGGTCGGTTTCACAGATACGCAGTATTTT
>TRBV5-5|-|-|TRBJ1-3
CASSLALDSFSGNTIYF
TGTGCCAGCAGCTTGGCACTGGACAGTTTCTCTGGAAACACCATATATTTT
>TRBV3-1/TRBV3-2|-|TRBD1|TRBJ1-2
CASSQDQGATSGYTF
TGTGCCAGCAGCCAAGATCAGGGGGCGACGAGTGGCTACACCTTC
>TRBV15|-|-|TRBJ2-5
CATSRDPGLKTQYF
TGTGCCACCAGCAGAGATCCAGGGTTGAAGACCCAGTACTTC
>TRBV4-2|-|TRBD2|TRBJ2-5
CASSQDQGLAGLGAQYF
TGTGCCAGCAGCCAAGATCAGGGGCTAGCGGGGCTAGGGGCCCAGTACTTC
>TRBV20-1|-|-|TRBJ2-7
CSASQTGIGYEQYF
TGCAGTGCTAGTCAGACAGGTATCGGCTACGAGCAGTACTTC
>TRBV6-2/TRBV6-3|-|TRBD1|TRBJ2-1
CASSYSRTGRAEQFF
TGTGCCAGCAGTTACTCAAGGACAGGGCGGGCAGAGCAGTTCTTC
>TRBV7-3|-|TRBD2|TRBJ2-1
CASSNAGGTSGRNEQFF
TGTGCCAGCAGCAACGCTGGGGGGACTAGCGGGAGGAATGAGCAGTTCTTC
>TRBV5-1|-|TRBD1|TRBJ2-7
CASSLESGQGAHEQYF
TGCGCCAGCAGCTTGGAGTCAGGTCAGGGGGCCCACGAGCAGTACTTC
>TRBV27|-|-|TRBJ1-1
CASGALRRTLNTEAFF
TGTGCCAGCGGGGCCCTTAGGCGGACATTAAACACTGAAGCTTTCTTT
>TRBV5-5|-|TRBD1|TRBJ1-1
CASSTTGIRAEAFF
TGTGCCAGCAGCACGACAGGGATCCGTGCTGAAGCTTTCTTT
>TRBV6-6|-|-|TRBJ1-2
CASRSTGLGGYTF
TGTGCCAGCAGGTCCACAGGGCTCGGTGGCTACACCTTC
>TRBV7-9|-|TRBD2|TRBJ2-3
CASSLASVAGDRTDTQYF
TGTGCCAGCAGCTTAGCAAGTGTAGCGGGGGACCGCACAGATACGCAGTATTTT
>TRBV4-1|-|-|TRBJ2-3
CASSQVASAYGDTQYF
TGCGCCAGCAGCCAAGTTGCCTCGGCATACGGGGATACGCAGTATTTT
>TRBV27|-|-|TRBJ1-1
CASQGLSEAFF
TGTGCCAGCCAGGGCTTGTCCGAAGCTTTCTTT
>TRBV19|-|TRBD1|TRBJ1-2
CASSPPGTVANYGYTF
TGTGCCAGTAGTCCCCCCGGGACAGTTGCTAACTATGGCTACACCTTC
>TRBV4-1|-|-|TRBJ2-7
CASSQAAAGSEQYF
TGCGCCAGCAGCCAGGCTGCGGCGGGGTCGGAGCAGTACTTC
>TRBV13|-|-|TRBJ2-1
CASSRLAWNEQFF
TGTGCCAGCAGTCGCTTAGCGTGGAATGAGCAGTTCTTC
>TRBV6-5|few|-|TRBJ1-6
CASSYSRLGGNSPLHF
TGTGCCAGCAGTTACTCCAGGTTGGGTGGGAATTCACCCCTCCACTTT
>TRBV7-2|-|TRBD2|TRBJ2-5
CASSPPASGGRETQYF
TGTGCCAGCAGCCCCCCGGCTAGCGGGGGGAGGGAGACCCAGTACTTC
>TRBV30|few|TRBD1|TRBJ1-2
CAWAGQGGGYTF
TGTGCCTGGGCAGGACAGGGGGGTGGCTACACCTTC
>TRBV29-1|-|TRBD1|TRBJ1-2
CSAFGGGQGVDGYTF
TGCAGCGCTTTCGGCGGGGGACAGGGTGTGGATGGCTACACCTTC
>TRBV9|-|-|TRBJ2-2
CASSVLSVNTGELFF
TGTGCCAGCAGCGTCCTGTCGGTAAACACCGGGGAGCTGTTTTTT
>TRBV7-9|-|-|TRBJ2-7
CASSSPVYSYEQYF
TGTGCCAGCAGCTCTCCGGTTTACTCCTACGAGCAGTACTTC
>TRBV27|-|-|TRBJ2-2
CASSLGRNTGELFF
TGTGCCAGCAGTTTAGGCAGGAACACCGGGGAGCTGTTTTTT
>TRBV6-5|-|-|TRBJ1-1
CASSLAGTEAFF
TGTGCCAGCTCTTTAGCGGGGACTGAAGCTTTCTTT
>TRBV7-3|-|-|TRBJ1-1
CASSYQPGSEAFF
TGTGCCAGCAGTTATCAGCCAGGGTCTGAAGCTTTCTTT
>TRBV3-1/TRBV3-2|-|TRBD1|TRBJ1-1
CASRFTGGSTEAFF
TGTGCCAGCAGGTTCACAGGGGGGTCCACTGAAGCTTTCTTT
>TRBV6-2/TRBV6-3|-|-|TRBJ2-1
CASSYGALDNEQFF
TGTGCCAGCAGTTACGGTGCCCTAGACAATGAGCAGTTCTTC
>TRBV6-5|-|-|TRBJ2-6
CASTLTGANVLTF
TGTGCCAGCACTTTAACTGGGGCCAACGTCCTGACTTTC
>TRBV7-6|-|TRBD2|TRBJ2-2
CASSPTSGGATGELFF
TGTGCCAGCAGCCCTACTAGCGGGGGGGCCACCGGGGAGCTGTTTTTT
>TRBV9|-|TRBD1|TRBJ1-3
CASSPRQGTGNTIYF
TGTGCCAGCAGCCCAAGACAGGGGACTGGAAACACCATATATTTT
>TRBV24-1|-|-|TRBJ1-5
CATTLGGNSGNQPQHF
TGTGCCACCACTCTTGGGGGGAATTCGGGCAATCAGCCCCAGCATTTT
>TRBV6-1|-|TRBD1|TRBJ1-6
CASSERTGLNSPLHF
TGTGCCAGCAGTGAACGGACAGGGCTGAATTCACCCCTCCACTTT
>TRBV6-6|-|TRBD1|TRBJ2-1
CASSYSRDRGIDEQFF
TGTGCCAGCAGTTACTCGAGGGACAGGGGAATCGATGAGCAGTTCTTC
>TRBV9|-|TRBD1|TRBJ1-2
CASNRLGTDYGYTF
TGTGCCAGCAACCGATTGGGGACAGACTATGGCTACACCTTC
>TRBV12-3/TRBV12-4|once|-|TRBJ2-2
CASTPRSTGELFF
TGTGCCAGCACTCCCAGATCGACCGGGGAGCTGTTTTTT
>TRBV7-2|-|-|TRBJ1-6
CASSLDRRLPLHF
TGTGCCAGCAGCTTAGATCGGAGATTACCCCTCCACTTT
>TRBV4-1|-|-|TRBJ2-4
CASSQRTDASDIQYF
TGCGCCAGCAGCCAAAGGACAGACGCCAGTGACATTCAGTACTTC
>TRBV4-1|-|TRBD2|TRBJ2-1
CASSSTSGTSRYNEQFF
TGCGCCAGCAGCTCCACGTCCGGGACTAGCCGTTACAATGAGCAGTTCTTC
>TRBV7-8|-|TRBD1|TRBJ1-3
CASSSGTASGNTIYF
TGTGCCAGCAGCTCTGGGACAGCCTCTGGAAACACCATATATTTT
>TRBV4-1|-|TRBD1|TRBJ1-6
CASSQGQVQDSYNSPLHF
TGCGCCAGCAGCCAGGGACAGGTCCAGGACTCCTATAATTCACCCCTCCACTTT
>TRBV5-4|-|TRBD2|TRBJ2-3
CASSRESGVGTDTQYF
TGTGCCAGCAGCCGTGAGAGCGGGGTAGGGACAGATACGCAGTATTTT
>TRBV6-6|-|TRBD1|TRBJ1-5
CASSLLTGTSNQPQHF
TGTGCCAGCAGCCTACTGACAGGGACCAGCAATCAGCCCCAGCATTTT
>TRBV3-1/TRBV3-2|few|-|TRBJ2-5
CASSQVAEGETQYF
TGTGCCAGCAGCCAAGTGGCTGAGGGAGAGACCCAGTACTTC
>TRBV5-5|-|-|TRBJ1-2
CASSATVPYGYTF
TGTGCCAGCAGCGCGACAGTGCCCTATGGCTACACCTTC
>TRBV19|-|-|TRBJ2-7
CASSIDAGISYEQYF
TGTGCCAGTAGTATAGATGCAGGAATCTCCTACGAGCAGTACTTC
>TRBV4-1|-|TRBD1|TRBJ1-2
CASSHATGGGYGYTF
TGCGCCAGCAGCCACGCGACAGGGGGTGGCTATGGCTACACCTTC
>TRBV7-2|-|TRBD1|TRBJ1-1
CASSPGGLQGAIF
TGTGCCAGCAGCCCCGGGGGGCTGCAGGGGGCAATCTTT
>TRBV7-2|once|-|TRBJ2-4
CASSLNRVLAKNIQYF
TGTGCCAGCAGCCTGAACAGGGTTCTAGCCAAAAACATTCAGTACTTC
>TRBV15|-|-|TRBJ1-5
CATRSGRTNQPQHF
TGTGCCACCCGAAGCGGTAGGACCAATCAGCCCCAGCATTTT
>TRBV5-6|-|-|TRBJ1-6
CASSLERGDSPLHF
TGTGCCAGCAGCTTGGAACGGGGGGATTCACCCCTCCACTTT
>TRBV2|-|-|TRBJ2-6
CASRLLSAGANVLTF
TGTGCCAGCAGACTATTGAGTGCCGGGGCCAACGTCCTGACTTTC
>TRBV19|once|TRBD1|TRBJ2-3
CASSSGQGMADTQYF
TGTGCCAGTAGTAGTGGACAGGGAATGGCAGATACGCAGTATTTT
>TRBV5-6|-|TRBD1|TRBJ1-5
CASSRGTDYSNQPQHF
TGTGCCAGCAGCCGCGGGACAGACTATAGCAATCAGCCCCAGCATTTT